This entry is about one T cell receptor (beta chain). Antigen specificity is unknown. These data belong to a study of cytomegalovirus exposure and HLA in healthy donors. Findings and caveats of the study: Cytomegalovirus-associated TCR beta chains were listed, numbering some 150.

Profiled with immunoSEQ multiplex PCR; TCRdb holds only in-frame clones, not every one. The sample lists 200,000 or so clones, 70% to 85% occurring once. Germline V gene data show CDR1 as SGHAT and CDR2 as FQNNGV. The length of the CDR3 is 14 residues. J lost 2 bases, V lost 7 bases, and 4 bases had no gene match. Specimen: PBMCs. The V gene is TRBV11-2, the J gene TRBJ2-7; 11 bases agree with TRBD2. This TCR derives from a woman in her twenties or thirties in good health and CMV-seropositive. The DNA of the CDR3 is TGTGCCAGCACCGTACTAGCGGGAGCCTACGAGCAGTACTTC. It codes for CASTVLAGAYEQYF.